Sequencing of this T cell receptor (beta chain) was carried out in a study of T-cell memory formation after mild COVID-19. Notes on the study in general: Contracting clones localized mainly to CM and EM when CD4+ and mainly to EMRA when CD8+.

This clonotype was seen a single time. Antigen specificity is unknown. TCRdb used MiXCR to reprocess the 5' RACE reads, holding one entry per CDR3 protein. Here the sample spans 250,000 to 350,000 distinct CDR3 sequences, roughly 15% being singletons. Trimming cost V 3 bases and J 5 bases; bases outside gene matches: 4. The CDR3 runs to 13 residues. Germline V CDR1 and CDR2: KGHSH, LQKENI. Sequenced sample: PBMCs or a T cell subset sorted from them (not recorded which). The clonotype was recovered from a young man who had mild COVID-19 (a few samples of this study predate the infection). Cell type and time point are not known. The chain employs TRBV18 and TRBJ2-7; 7 nucleotides align to TRBD2. In DNA form, the CDR3 reads TGTGCCAGCTCACCGGGGGGGATAAACGAGCAGTACTTC. Translating gives CASSPGGINEQYF.